The clone carrying this T cell receptor (beta chain) was seen a few times. The antigen is undetermined. The sample originates from a study of cytomegalovirus exposure and HLA in healthy donors. Overall study: Later analysis reported that the approximately 110 validation repertoires shared the platform of the 650 to 700 first-cohort repertoires. General study points: Cytomegalovirus status was reportedly diagnosed by the classifier with high sensitivity and specificity. It was confirmed in vitro that a few of the CMV-associated chains were specific for CMV antigens. According to the study, 150 to 200 TCR beta chains were cytomegalovirus-associated.

The repertoire was sequenced with immunoSEQ multiplex PCR; TCRdb's copy has only in-frame clones and lacks some. The sample comprises over 150,000 clones, approximately 96% of which are singletons, and approximately 0.82% rests with the top ten. The CDR3 consists of 11 residues. From germline, CDR1 is SQVTM and CDR2 ANQGSEA. V was cut by 8 bases and J by 5 bases, with 12 bases left in between. The TCR sequence derives from a woman younger than 30 in good health and CMV-seronegative. V gene TRBV29-1 combines with J gene TRBJ1-1; no firm D call. The specimen sequenced was PBMCs. CDR3 in DNA: TGCAGCCCAGTTTGGCAGACTGAAGCTTTCTTT. Protein sequence: CSPVWQTEAFF.